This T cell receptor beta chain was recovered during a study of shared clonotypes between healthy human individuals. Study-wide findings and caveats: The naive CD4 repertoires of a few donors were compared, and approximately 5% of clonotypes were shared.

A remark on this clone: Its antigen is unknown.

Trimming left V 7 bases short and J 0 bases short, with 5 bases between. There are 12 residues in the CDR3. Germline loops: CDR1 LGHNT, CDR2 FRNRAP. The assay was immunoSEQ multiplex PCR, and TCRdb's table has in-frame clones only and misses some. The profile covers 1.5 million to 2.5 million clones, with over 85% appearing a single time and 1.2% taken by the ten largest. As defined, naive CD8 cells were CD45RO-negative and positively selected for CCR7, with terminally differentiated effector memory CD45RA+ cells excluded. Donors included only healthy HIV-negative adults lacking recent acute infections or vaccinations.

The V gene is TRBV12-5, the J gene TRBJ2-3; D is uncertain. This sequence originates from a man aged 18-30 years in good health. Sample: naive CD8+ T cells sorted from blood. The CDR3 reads CASATSTDTQYF. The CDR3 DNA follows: TGTGCTAGTGCAACCAGCACAGATACGCAGTATTTT.